The TCR beta chain under discussion was sequenced for a study of CD8 T cells in Susac syndrome. The V gene's germline CDR1 is GTSNPN and CDR2 SVGIG (reference sequence). This CDR3 contains 11 residues. Trimming took 4 bases from V and 1 from J, leaving 4 bases between them. An input of roughly 0.5 to 1 ug of RNA was subjected to reverse transcription using random hexamers. TCRdb analysed the immunoSEQ multiplex PCR reads with MiXCR anew, one entry per CDR3 protein. The sample holds approximately 200,000 distinct CDR3 sequences; 95% are singletons and the top ten take around 0.076%. The J gene is TRBJ1-1, the V gene TRBV30; no firm D call. This TCR was sampled from a human donor with multiple sclerosis. Source material: CD4+ T cells from PBMCs. The CDR3 protein is CAWTKNTEAFF. The DNA for the CDR3 is TGTGCCTGGACTAAGAACACTGAAGCTTTCTTT.